The 8 T cell receptor beta chains below come from one sample, sequenced in a study of CD8 T cells in ankylosing spondylitis. In TCRdb, the 5' RACE reads were re-called with MiXCR into one record per CDR3 protein. The sample lists under 250,000 distinct CDR3 sequences, over 8.5% occurring once. Sequencing was performed on blood, either unsorted or a sorted T cell fraction (not recorded which). The receptors were gathered from a male donor with ankylosing spondylitis or in good health (not recorded which).

This clonotype occurred many times. The gene calls are TRBV7-8 and TRBJ1-5, with a possible D match to TRBD1 (5 bases). The CDR3 runs 15 residues. Germline-derived CDR1 and CDR2 are SGHVS and FQNEAQ. Trimming removed 3 bases from V and 1 base from J, with 10 bases in between. For the CDR3, the DNA is TGTGCCAGCAGCTTCCAGGGCAGGAGCAATCAGCCCCAGCATTTT. Its translation is CASSFQGRSNQPQHF. Full variable domain (rest looked up from reference TRBV7-8 and TRBJ1-5): GAGVSQSPRYKVAKRGQDVALRCDPISGHVSLFWYQQALGQGPEFLTYFQNEAQLDKSGLPSDRFFAERPEGSVSTLKIQRTQQEDSAVYLCASSFQGRSNQPQHFGDGTRLSIL.

This clonotype was detected only a few times. V usage is TRBV28 and J usage is TRBJ1-1; 7 nucleotides line up with TRBD1. Germline CDR1 MDHEN, CDR2 SYDVKM. V was clipped by 5 bases and J by 13 bases; unmatched bases: 19. The CDR3 sequence is 15 residues long. CDR3 nucleotides: TGTGCCAGCAGTACACTACAGGGGACCAGGGTAGGTGATTTCTTT. It codes for CASSTLQGTRVGDFF.

The table lists this clonotype with a few counts. This chain connects TRBV2 to TRBJ2-1; unclear D gene. Germline V CDR1 and CDR2: SNHLY, FYNNEI. V lost 8 bases to trimming and J lost 8 bases, with 13 bases between them. The CDR3 has 12 residues. The CDR3 bases are TGTGCCAGCCGAGGCGTTCGGGATGAGCAGTTCTTC. Encoded protein: CASRGVRDEQFF. Full variable domain (rest looked up from reference TRBV2 and TRBJ2-1): EPEVTQTPSHQVTQMGQEVILRCVPISNHLYFYWYRQILGQKVEFLVSFYNNEISEKSEIFDDQFSVERPDGSNFTLKIRSTKLEDSAMYFCASRGVRDEQFFGPGTRLTVL.

This clonotype was recorded at least ten times. The V and J genes are TRBV7-7 and TRBJ1-2, with 9 nucleotides matching TRBD1. CDR1 and CDR2 from the germline V gene are SSHAT and FNYEAQ (reference sequence). This CDR3 is built from 14 residues. V dropped 5 bases and J dropped 6; count of bases not matched to a gene: 7. The CDR3 reads CASSLRTGANGYTF. As DNA, the CDR3 is TGTGCCAGCAGCCTTAGGACAGGGGCCAATGGCTACACCTTC.

This clonotype was counted at least ten times. V gene TRBV5-6 combines with J gene TRBJ1-1, with no clear D. The CDR3 totals 14 residues. Trimming left V 3 bases short and J 1 base short, with 10 bases between. Germline V gives CDR1 SGHDT, CDR2 YYEEEE. Here the CDR3 reads CASSYGTQNTEAFF. The CDR3 DNA is TGTGCCAGCAGCTACGGAACACAGAACACTGAAGCTTTCTTT.

This clonotype appeared a few times. The chain recombines TRBV10-3 with TRBJ1-2; 8 nucleotides line up with TRBD1. The CDR3 consists of 11 residues. The trim removed 6 bases at V and 7 bases at J, leaving 1 base unmatched. Germline V gene data show CDR1 as ENHRY and CDR2 as SYGVKD. This CDR3 is CAIRGQVGYTF. In DNA, the CDR3 is TGTGCCATCAGGGGACAGGTTGGCTACACCTTC.

A few counts support this clonotype. The V call is TRBV20-1, the J call TRBJ2-4; D assignment may be TRBD1 or TRBD2 (5 bases each). This CDR3 has 19 amino acids. Trimming shortened V by 0 bases and J by 0 bases, and 21 bases separated the two germline ends. The V gene's germline CDR1 is DFQATT and CDR2 SNEGSKA (reference sequence). The CDR3 loop reads CSARDPGLRGTGAKNIQYF. CDR3 sequence (DNA): TGCAGTGCTAGAGATCCGGGGTTGAGGGGAACGGGAGCCAAAAACATTCAGTACTTC.

This clonotype came up a few times. This chain's CDR3 is CASSLLGANVLTF. Written as DNA, the CDR3 is TGTGCCAGCAGCTTATTAGGGGCCAACGTCCTGACTTTC. The chain carries TRBV7-8 and TRBJ2-6; no reliable D call. The germline gives CDR1 SGHVS, CDR2 FQNEAQ. Trimming left V 2 bases short and J 4 bases short, with 3 bases between. CDR3 length equals 13 residues.